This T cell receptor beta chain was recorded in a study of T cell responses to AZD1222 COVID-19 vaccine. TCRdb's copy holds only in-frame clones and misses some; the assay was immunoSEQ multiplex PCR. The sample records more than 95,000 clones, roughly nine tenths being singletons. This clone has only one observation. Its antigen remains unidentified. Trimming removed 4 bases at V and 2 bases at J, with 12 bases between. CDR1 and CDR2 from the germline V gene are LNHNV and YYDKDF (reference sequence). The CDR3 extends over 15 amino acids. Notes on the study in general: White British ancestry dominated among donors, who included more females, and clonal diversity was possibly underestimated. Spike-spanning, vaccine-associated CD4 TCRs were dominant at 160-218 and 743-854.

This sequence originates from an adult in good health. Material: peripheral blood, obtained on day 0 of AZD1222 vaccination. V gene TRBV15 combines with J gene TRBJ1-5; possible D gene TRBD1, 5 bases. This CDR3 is CATSTGNSGNQPQHF. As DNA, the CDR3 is TGTGCCACCAGCACAGGGAATAGCGGCAATCAGCCCCAGCATTTT. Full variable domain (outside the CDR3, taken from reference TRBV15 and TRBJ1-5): DAMVIQNPRYQVTQFGKPVTLSCSQTLNHNVMYWYQQKSSQAPKLLFHYYDKDFNNEADTPDNFQSRRPNTSFCFLDIRSPGLGDTAMYLCATSTGNSGNQPQHFGDGTRLSIL.